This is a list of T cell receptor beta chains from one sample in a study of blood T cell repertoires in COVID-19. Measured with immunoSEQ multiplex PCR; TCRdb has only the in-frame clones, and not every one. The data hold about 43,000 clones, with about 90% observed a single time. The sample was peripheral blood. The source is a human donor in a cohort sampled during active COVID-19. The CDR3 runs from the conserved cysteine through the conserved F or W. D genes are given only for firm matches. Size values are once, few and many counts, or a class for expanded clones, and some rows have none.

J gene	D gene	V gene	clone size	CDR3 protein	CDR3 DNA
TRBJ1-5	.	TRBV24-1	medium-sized	CATSGSQSNQPQHF	TGTGCCACCAGTGGTTCCCAGAGCAATCAGCCCCAGCATTTT
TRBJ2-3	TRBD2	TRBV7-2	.	CASSSRLAGASTDTQYF	TGTGCCAGCAGCTCTCGACTAGCGGGGGCTAGCACAGATACGCAGTATTTT
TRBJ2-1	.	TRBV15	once	CATSRDGLDEQFF	TGTGCCACCAGCAGAGATGGACTTGATGAGCAGTTCTTC
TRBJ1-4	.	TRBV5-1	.	CASSPSVGADEKLFF	TGCGCCAGCAGCCCCTCAGTGGGGGCGGATGAAAAACTGTTTTTT
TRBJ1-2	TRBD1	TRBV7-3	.	CASSSSGTGSSNYGYTF	TGTGCCAGCAGCTCTTCCGGGACAGGGAGTTCCAACTATGGCTACACCTTC
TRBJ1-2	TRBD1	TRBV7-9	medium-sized	CASSEGDSPSGYTF	TGTGCCAGCAGCGAGGGGGACAGTCCTAGTGGCTACACCTTC
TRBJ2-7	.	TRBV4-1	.	CASSQERGGAYEQYF	TGCGCCAGCAGCCAAGAGAGGGGAGGTGCCTACGAGCAGTACTTC
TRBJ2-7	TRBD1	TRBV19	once	CASSRRQGPYEQYF	TGTGCCAGTAGTAGAAGACAGGGTCCCTACGAGCAGTACTTC
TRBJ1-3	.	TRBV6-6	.	CASSTSTSSGNTIYF	TGTGCCAGCAGTACCTCGACAAGCTCTGGAAACACCATATATTTT
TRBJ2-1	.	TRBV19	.	CASSMAGFYNEQFF	TGTGCCAGTAGTATGGCGGGTTTCTACAATGAGCAGTTCTTC
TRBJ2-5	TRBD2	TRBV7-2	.	CASSSLAGQETQYF	TGTGCCAGCAGCTCCCTAGCGGGCCAAGAGACCCAGTACTTC
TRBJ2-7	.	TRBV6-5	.	CASNSPLYEQYF	TGTGCCAGCAACAGCCCTCTCTACGAGCAGTACTTC
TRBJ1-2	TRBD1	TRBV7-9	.	CASSLALRDRGLYTF	TGTGCCAGCAGCTTAGCGCTTCGGGACAGGGGGCTCTACACCTTC
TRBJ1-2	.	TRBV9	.	CASSRDFYGYTF	TGTGCCAGCAGTCGCGATTTCTATGGCTACACCTTC
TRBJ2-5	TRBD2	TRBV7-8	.	CASSPRVAGGSQETQYF	TGTGCCAGCAGCCCCCGGGTAGCGGGGGGCTCACAAGAGACCCAGTACTTC
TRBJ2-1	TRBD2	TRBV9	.	CASSSRGAGISYNEQFF	TGTGCCAGCAGCTCCCGGGGAGCGGGGATCTCCTACAATGAGCAGTTCTTC
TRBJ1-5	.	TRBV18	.	CASSGSLNQPQHF	TGTGCCAGCTCAGGCTCCCTCAATCAGCCCCAGCATTTT